The table lists the clone carrying this T cell receptor (beta chain) with a few counts. Its antigen is not identified. Mouse gene names and germline throughout. Read coverage stops 4 residues before the CDR3 terminus; the germline J gene supplies the remainder. These data belong to a study of CD8+ T cells in alopecia areata. Study in general: Those receiving the skin were 7-10-week-old female C3H/HeJ mice, whose grafts came from approximately 6-12-month-old C3H/HeJ donors with spontaneous alopecia.

In germline, CDR1 is LGHNA, CDR2 YNLKQL (reference sequence). The CDR3 is made up of 14 amino acids. Deletions cut 0 bases from V and 0 bases from J, with 5 bases between. The authors sorted pooled cutaneous lymph node cells using CD4, CD8alpha, NKG2D, NKG2ACE and other markers. Whole-study results and caveats: With patients, TCR sharing proved less clear than in mice, a difference possibly related to HLA.

It was cDNA, reverse transcribed from extracted RNA, that served as the sequencing template. Method: immunoSEQ multiplex PCR; TCRdb's copy keeps in-frame clones and lacks some. There are roughly 260,000 clones in the sample, none observed a single time. The genes are TRBV5 and TRBJ1-1; no clear D gene. Material for sequencing was CD4+ T cells sorted from a lymph node. This TCR was recovered from a C3H/HeJ mouse with alopecia areata. MHC haplotype of the mouse line: H2-k. CDR3 bases read: TGTGCCAGCAGCCAAGATTGGGCAAACACA. This gives the protein CASSQDWANT. The entire CDR3 protein reads CASSQDWANTEVFF.